The 32 T cell receptor beta chains below come from one sample, sequenced in a study of T cell responses to AZD1222 COVID-19 vaccine. Method: immunoSEQ multiplex PCR; TCRdb's copy keeps in-frame clones and lacks some. The sample has some 150,000 clones, around 85% seen once; the top ten hold 5.5% to 7%. The specimen comprised peripheral blood, sampled after recovery from COVID-19. The source of these receptors is an adult who had recovered from COVID-19.

The chain combines TRBV5-1 with TRBJ2-7, with D hard to call. V was clipped by 1 base and J by 3 bases, with 11 bases between them. Per the germline V gene, CDR1 is SGHRS and CDR2 is YFSETQ. The CDR3 has 14 amino acids. The CDR3 region has the DNA TGCGCCAGCAGCTTGAGGACGGAGAACTACGAGCAGTACTTC. As protein: CASSLRTENYEQYF.

The chain joins TRBV11-2 to TRBJ2-3; no clear D gene. Germline V gene sequence: CDR1 SGHAT, CDR2 FQNNGV. This CDR3 comprises 13 residues. V was cut by 1 base and J by 8 bases, with 10 bases left in between. The CDR3 nucleotides are TGTGCCAGCAGCTTAGGTTCCTCGTTTACGCAGTATTTT. It is translated as CASSLGSSFTQYF.

The V call is TRBV7-9, the J call TRBJ1-2; D unresolved. CDR1 and CDR2 (germline): SEHNR, FQNEAQ (reference sequence). The CDR3 totals 15 residues. V was clipped by 5 bases and J by 3 bases, with 16 bases between them. Written as DNA, the CDR3 is TGTGCCAGCAGCGTCCGTAAGGGTCAGGACTATGGCTACACCTTC. Translated, it gives CASSVRKGQDYGYTF.

J is TRBJ1-1 and V is TRBV19; D remains ambiguous. The length of the CDR3 is 16 residues. Between the trimmed V and J ends, which lost 7 bases and 5 bases, there was a span of 23 bases. Germline V gene lookup returns CDR1 LNHDA and CDR2 SQIVND (reference sequence). CDR3 nucleotide sequence: TGTGCCAGTACCTCCGCCGGACGGTTGCGCCAGACTGAAGCTTTCTTT. This codes for CASTSAGRLRQTEAFF.

The J gene is TRBJ2-1, the V gene TRBV5-4; TRBD2 agrees at 8 bases. The germline V gene has CDR1 SGHNT and CDR2 YYREEE (reference sequence). The CDR3 runs to 14 residues. The J segment lost 7 bases and the V segment lost 0 bases, leaving 3 bases of the junction unmatched. The CDR3 DNA reads as TGTGCCAGCAGCTTGGCCGGGGGGGGGAATGAGCAGTTCTTC. Translated: CASSLAGGGNEQFF.

The CDR3 sequence is CASSAGTGIGAEAFF. The CDR3 coding sequence is TGCGCCAGCAGCGCCGGGACAGGGATTGGAGCTGAAGCTTTCTTT. The chain recombines TRBV5-1 with TRBJ1-1; 9 bases map to TRBD1. The CDR3 is 15 amino acids. The trim removed 4 bases at V and 6 bases at J, leaving 10 bases unmatched. Germline lookup yields CDR1 SGHRS and CDR2 YFSETQ.

The chain couples TRBV9 to TRBJ2-3, with D possibly called TRBD1 or TRBD2 (5 bases each). The CDR3 contains 16 residues. The V gene lost 4 bases and the J gene lost 0 bases, with 15 bases spanning the gap. Per germline, CDR1 SGDLS and CDR2 YYNGEE. The CDR3 DNA follows: TGTGCCAGCAGCTTTGGGACCAAAACTAGCACAGATACGCAGTATTTT. Encoded protein: CASSFGTKTSTDTQYF. The whole variable domain, remainder taken from reference TRBV9 and TRBJ2-3, is DSGVTQTPKHLITATGQRVTLRCSPRSGDLSVYWYQQSLDQGLQFLIQYYNGEERAKGNILERFSAQQFPDLHSELNLSSLELGDSALYFCASSFGTKTSTDTQYFGPGTRLTVL.

The CDR3 region has the DNA TGTGCCAGCAGCAGGGGGCGCGGGTACAATGAGCAGTTCTTC. This translates into CASSRGRGYNEQFF. V and J are TRBV7-3 and TRBJ2-1; 7 bases fit TRBD1. Losses at the gene ends were 5 bases for V and 4 bases for J; bases not matched to a gene: 5. Germline V gives CDR1 SGHTA, CDR2 FQGTGA. The CDR3 runs 14 residues.

CDR3 sequence reads: CASSLGRVFDKGSYEQYF. The CDR3 coding sequence is TGTGCCAGCAGCTTAGGGAGGGTTTTCGACAAGGGGAGCTACGAGCAGTACTTC. This rearrangement joins TRBV11-2 to TRBJ2-7; perhaps TRBD2 as D (6 bases). Trimming stripped 1 base from V and 3 bases from J, with 22 bases between. Looked up from germline, CDR1 is SGHAT and CDR2 is FQNNGV. The CDR3 runs 18 residues.

This clone was recorded a few times. The V gene is TRBV5-1, the J gene TRBJ1-6, with 7 bases lining up with TRBD1. From germline, CDR1 is SGHRS and CDR2 YFSETQ. V was clipped by 2 bases and J by 5 bases; unmatched bases: 4. The CDR3 length is 15 residues. This chain's CDR3 is CASSLQGSDNSPLHF. CDR3 nucleotide sequence: TGCGCCAGCAGCTTACAGGGGTCGGATAATTCACCCCTCCACTTT.

A single count supports this clone. The CDR3 is CSASLLAYSTDTQYF. CDR3 sequence (DNA): TGCAGTGCTAGTCTACTAGCGTACAGCACAGATACGCAGTATTTT. The chain joins TRBV20-1 to TRBJ2-3; TRBD2 aligns across 7 bases. Unmatched junction bases numbered 6, after V lost 3 bases and J lost 0 bases. The germline CDR1 and CDR2 sequences are DFQATT and SNEGSKA (reference sequence). The CDR3 length is 15 residues.

This clone was observed many times. The genes are TRBV6-4 and TRBJ1-1; 8 positions agree with TRBD1. J was trimmed by 6 bases and V by 5 bases; bases with no gene match: 8. In germline, CDR1 is MRHNA, CDR2 SNTAGT. The CDR3 loop spans 14 amino acids. The CDR3 bases are TGTGCCAGCAGTTCAGGGGGCCATAGGGCTGAAGCTTTCTTT. It specifies CASSSGGHRAEAFF.

The chain carries TRBV7-9 and TRBJ2-1; 7 bases match TRBD2. The CDR3 has 14 amino acids. V was clipped by 2 bases and J by 8 bases; unmatched bases: 6. The germline CDR1 and CDR2 sequences are SEHNR and FQNEAQ (reference sequence). The CDR3 DNA reads TGTGCCAGCAGCTTACGGGGACTACGCGATGAGCAGTTCTTC. It is translated as CASSLRGLRDEQFF. The whole variable domain, filled in from reference TRBV7-9 and TRBJ2-1, reads DTGVSQNPRHKITKRGQNVTFRCDPISEHNRLYWYRQTLGQGPEFLTYFQNEAQLEKSRLLSDRFSAERPKGSFSTLEIQRTEQGDSAMYLCASSLRGLRDEQFFGPGTRLTVL.

The chain combines TRBV19 with TRBJ1-5; possible D gene TRBD1, 5 bases. Germline V gene sequence: CDR1 LNHDA, CDR2 SQIVND (reference sequence). Trimming shortened V by 3 bases and J by 5 bases, and 14 bases separated the two germline ends. The CDR3 totals 15 residues. The DNA of the CDR3 is TGTGCCAGTAGTATCCGAATCCTCAGGGATCAGCCCCAGCATTTT. Residues: CASSIRILRDQPQHF.

The chain is built from TRBV6-2 or TRBV6-3 and TRBJ2-7, with TRBD2 matching over 10 bases. Germline trimming cut 5 bases from V and 5 bases from J; bases unmatched to any gene: 12. CDR3 length: 16 amino acids. Germline-derived CDR1 and CDR2 are MNHEY and SVGEGT. CDR3 region: CASSGDSGRFVNEQYF. The CDR3 nucleotides read TGTGCCAGCAGTGGGGATAGCGGGAGGTTTGTGAACGAGCAGTACTTC.

This chain links TRBV20-1 with TRBJ2-7, with a possible D match to TRBD1 (5 bases). CDR3 length: 14 residues. Germline V lookup: CDR1 DFQATT, CDR2 SNEGSKA (reference sequence). The V end lost 3 bases, the J end lost 2 bases, and 14 bases lay between the germline ends. CDR3 in amino acids: CSASPQGITYEQYF. As DNA, the CDR3 is TGCAGTGCTAGTCCCCAGGGCATAACCTACGAGCAGTACTTC.

The chain joins TRBV3-1 (or the pseudogene TRBV3-2) to TRBJ1-2, with 9 nucleotides matching TRBD1. The ends lost 6 bases at V and 6 bases at J; junction bases unmatched: 11. Germline V gene lookup returns CDR1 LGHDT and CDR2 YNNKEL (reference sequence). The CDR3 is made up of 15 amino acids. The CDR3 sequence: CASRPTGTGRNGYTF. The CDR3 DNA reads TGTGCCAGCAGACCGACCGGGACAGGGAGGAATGGCTACACCTTC.

The sample holds one count of this clone. The V call is TRBV7-6, the J call TRBJ2-3; D not resolved. The V end was cut by 2 bases, the J end by 6 bases, with 15 bases between. The CDR3 extends over 15 amino acids. Germline V gene sequence: CDR1 SGHVS, CDR2 FNYEAQ. CDR3 DNA sequence: TGTGCCAGCAGCTTACTCGCTAGGCCTGCCGATACGCAGTATTTT. It translates to CASSLLARPADTQYF.

The chain couples TRBV15 to TRBJ2-5, with D maybe TRBD1 (6 bases). Deletions cut 0 bases from V and 1 base from J, with 9 bases between. The CDR3 loop spans 15 amino acids. Germline V CDR1 and CDR2: LNHNV, YYDKDF (reference sequence). In DNA form, the CDR3 reads TGTGCCACCAGCAGAGATCCGGACAGCCAAGAGACCCAGTACTTC. It encodes CATSRDPDSQETQYF.

As for this clone: Other DNA sequences in this sample translate to the same CDR3. The chain employs TRBV5-4 and TRBJ2-2; 11 positions match TRBD1. The CDR3 is made up of 15 amino acids. In germline, CDR1 is SGHNT, CDR2 YYREEE (reference sequence). Trimming removed 4 bases from V and 4 bases from J; junction bases left unmatched: 3. CDR3 amino acids: CASSQDRGRTGELFF. The CDR3 nucleotides are TGTGCCAGCAGCCAGGACAGGGGGCGCACCGGGGAGCTGTTTTTT.

This chain links TRBV11-1 with TRBJ1-2; 8 nucleotides line up with TRBD1. V trimming: 6 bases; J trimming: 2 bases; junction bases outside the gene matches: 2. The CDR3 runs to 13 residues. In germline, CDR1 is SGHAT, CDR2 FQDESV (reference sequence). The CDR3 nucleotides read TGTGCCAGCAGTCGACAGGGGAACTATGGCTACACCTTC. This sequence encodes CASSRQGNYGYTF.

The CDR3 loop is CASSQTGGPWWEQYF. CDR3 DNA: TGTGCCAGCAGCCAAACAGGGGGCCCCTGGTGGGAGCAGTACTTC. The chain couples TRBV14 to TRBJ2-7; 9 bases are shared with TRBD1. The CDR3 length is 15 residues. Germline V lookup: CDR1 SGHDN, CDR2 FVKESK. The V segment lost 2 bases and the J segment 7 bases; nucleotides outside the gene matches: 9.

The V and J genes are TRBV19 and TRBJ1-5; TRBD1 matches at 9 bases. The CDR3 is made up of 16 amino acids. The germline V gene encodes CDR1 LNHDA and CDR2 SQIVND (reference sequence). Trimming removed 3 bases from V and 3 bases from J; junction bases left unmatched: 6. The CDR3 DNA is TGTGCCAGTAGTATGCGGGGACAGGGCGACAATCAGCCCCAGCATTTT. Protein sequence: CASSMRGQGDNQPQHF.

The V call is TRBV6-2 or TRBV6-3, the J call TRBJ2-1; 9 bases line up with TRBD1. J gave up 7 bases and V 5 bases, and 12 bases lay outside the gene matches. This CDR3 region has 16 residues. CDR1 and CDR2 from the germline V gene are MNHEY and SVGEGT. CDR3 in DNA: TGTGCCAGCAGTGGCCAGGGCGGGACAGGGTGGAATGAGCAGTTCTTC. As protein: CASSGQGGTGWNEQFF.

This chain links TRBV5-4 with TRBJ2-7; 7 bases are shared with TRBD2. There are 16 residues in the CDR3. J gave up 0 bases and V 4 bases, and 10 bases lay outside the gene matches. Germline lookup yields CDR1 SGHNT and CDR2 YYREEE (reference sequence). CDR3 DNA: TGTGCCAGCAGCCCCGACTTACTAGCGTCCTCCTACGAGCAGTACTTC. Its translation is CASSPDLLASSYEQYF.

As concerns this clone: Other DNA sequences in this specimen translate into the identical CDR3. V and J are TRBV7-2 and TRBJ1-3, with 7 nucleotides matching TRBD1. This CDR3 is built from 14 residues. Unmatched junction bases numbered 5, after V lost 5 bases and J lost 4 bases. Per the germline V gene, CDR1 is SGHTA and CDR2 is FQGNSA. CDR3 protein: CASSLQGSGNTIYF. In nucleotides, the CDR3 is TGTGCCAGCAGCCTACAGGGGTCCGGAAACACCATATATTTT.

Only one count was recorded for this clone. This same CDR3 is encoded by further DNA sequences in the sample. This chain links TRBV29-1 with TRBJ1-1; tentatively, D is TRBD1 (6 bases). Trimming took 4 bases from V and 4 from J, leaving 7 bases between them. Germline V gene sequence: CDR1 SQVTM, CDR2 ANQGSEA. The CDR3 sequence is 11 residues long. This chain's CDR3 is CSVGGGTEAFF. CDR3 DNA: TGCAGCGTTGGAGGGGGCACTGAAGCTTTCTTT.

The chain recombines TRBV6-6 with TRBJ2-1; 12 bases map to TRBD1. Germline CDR1 reads MNHNY; CDR2 reads SVGAGI (reference sequence). The CDR3 is 19 residues long. V trimming: 5 bases; J trimming: 3 bases; junction bases outside the gene matches: 14. The CDR3 sequence: CASSPWDRGRVPYYNEQFF. CDR3 coding DNA: TGTGCCAGCAGTCCCTGGGACAGGGGGCGAGTGCCCTACTACAATGAGCAGTTCTTC.

The chain uses TRBV19 and TRBJ2-1; perhaps TRBD2 as D (6 bases). The CDR3 spans 15 residues. V was clipped by 2 bases and J by 3 bases, with 11 bases between them. CDR1 and CDR2 from the germline V gene are LNHDA and SQIVND (reference sequence). In DNA form, the CDR3 reads TGTGCCAGTAGTATATCGGGACTGCTCTACAATGAGCAGTTCTTC. Residues: CASSISGLLYNEQFF.

The chain couples TRBV9 to TRBJ2-5; D is uncertain. Looked up from germline, CDR1 is SGDLS and CDR2 is YYNGEE. The CDR3 has 13 residues. V lost 3 bases to trimming and J lost 9 bases, with 15 bases between them. The CDR3 DNA sequence: TGTGCCAGCAGCGGAAGACCCCTAGGAGCCCAGTACTTC. This gives the protein CASSGRPLGAQYF. The full variable domain, in which reference TRBV9 and TRBJ2-5 provide the parts outside the CDR3, is DSGVTQTPKHLITATGQRVTLRCSPRSGDLSVYWYQQSLDQGLQFLIQYYNGEERAKGNILERFSAQQFPDLHSELNLSSLELGDSALYFCASSGRPLGAQYFGPGTRLLVL.

This chain connects TRBV29-1 to TRBJ1-1; maybe TRBD1 (5 bases). Germline CDR1 is SQVTM and CDR2 is ANQGSEA. V lost 7 bases to trimming and J lost 4 bases, with 19 bases between them. The CDR3 runs to 14 residues. The DNA of the CDR3 is TGCAGCGCCCGCAGGGCAGGGACTGGCACTGAAGCTTTCTTT. It is translated as CSARRAGTGTEAFF. The variable domain in full, with the rest retrieved from reference TRBV29-1 and TRBJ1-1, is SAVISQKPSRDICQRGTSLTIQCQVDSQVTMMFWYRQQPGQSLTLIATANQGSEATYESGFVIDKFPISRPNLTFSTLTVSNMSPEDSSIYLCSARRAGTGTEAFFGQGTRLTVV.

CDR3 protein: CASSLRAGGLDEQFF. As DNA, the CDR3 is TGCGCCAGCAGCCTAAGAGCGGGGGGGCTTGATGAGCAGTTCTTC. The chain is built from TRBV5-1 and TRBJ2-1; 10 positions match TRBD2. Looked up from germline, CDR1 is SGHRS and CDR2 is YFSETQ. CDR3 length: 15 amino acids. V trimming: 4 bases; J trimming: 8 bases; junction bases outside the gene matches: 9.